This T cell receptor (beta chain) was identified during a study of blood T cell repertoires in COVID-19. Overall study: Sample material is recorded as cDNA or gDNA derived from T cells, B-cell-depleted T cells, or PBMCs.

Per the original methods: The authors estimated nucleated cell counts from reference gene primer amplification. Clones were sequenced by immunoSEQ multiplex PCR, and TCRdb holds only the in-frame ones, with some missing. For V, J and clone size, that table is used; D and trimming come from the DNA. The sample consists of about 100,000 clones, more than 85% of them appearing once. The germline V gene encodes CDR1 SGHRS and CDR2 YFSETQ. There are 17 residues in the CDR3. J gave up 0 bases and V 2 bases, and 10 bases lay outside the gene matches. V and J are TRBV5-1 and TRBJ1-1, with 7 bases fitting TRBD1. Sequenced material: peripheral blood. The sequence was collected from a man aged 45-65 years with active COVID-19. CDR3 nucleotide sequence: TGCGCCAGCAGCTTACCAGGGGGACGCTCCATGAACACTGAAGCTTTCTTT. This codes for CASSLPGGRSMNTEAFF.